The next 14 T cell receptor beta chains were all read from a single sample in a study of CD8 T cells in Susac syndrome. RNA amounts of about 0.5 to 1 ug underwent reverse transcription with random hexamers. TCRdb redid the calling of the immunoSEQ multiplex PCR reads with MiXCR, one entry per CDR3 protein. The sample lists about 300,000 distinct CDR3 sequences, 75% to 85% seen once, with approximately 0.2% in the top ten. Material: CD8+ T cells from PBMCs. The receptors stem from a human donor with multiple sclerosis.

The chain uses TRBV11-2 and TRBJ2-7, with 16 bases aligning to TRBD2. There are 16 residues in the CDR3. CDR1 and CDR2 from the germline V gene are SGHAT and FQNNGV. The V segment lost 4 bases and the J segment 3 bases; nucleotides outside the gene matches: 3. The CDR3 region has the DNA TGTGCCAGCAGCTCGGGACTAGCGGGAGGGAGCTACGAGCAGTACTTC. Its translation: CASSSGLAGGSYEQYF.

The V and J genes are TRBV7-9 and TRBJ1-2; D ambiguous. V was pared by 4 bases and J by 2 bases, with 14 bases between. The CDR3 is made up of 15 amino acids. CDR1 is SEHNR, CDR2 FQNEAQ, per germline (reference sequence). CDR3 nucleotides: TGTGCCAGCAGCTCTGAGGAAAGCATGAACTATGGCTACACCTTC. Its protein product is CASSSEESMNYGYTF.

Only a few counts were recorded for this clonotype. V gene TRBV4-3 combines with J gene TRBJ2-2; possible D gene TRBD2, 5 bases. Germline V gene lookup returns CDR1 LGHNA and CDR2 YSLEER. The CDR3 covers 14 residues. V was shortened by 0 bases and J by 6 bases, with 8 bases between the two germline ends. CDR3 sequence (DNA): TGCGCCAGCAGCCAAGATGAGGGTGCCGGGGAGCTGTTTTTT. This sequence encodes CASSQDEGAGELFF.

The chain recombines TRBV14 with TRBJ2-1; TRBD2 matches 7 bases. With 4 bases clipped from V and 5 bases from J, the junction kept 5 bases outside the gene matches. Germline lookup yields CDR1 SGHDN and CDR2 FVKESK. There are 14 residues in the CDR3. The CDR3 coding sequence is TGTGCCAGCAGCCCTTGGGGGGGAGACAATGAGCAGTTCTTC. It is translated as CASSPWGGDNEQFF. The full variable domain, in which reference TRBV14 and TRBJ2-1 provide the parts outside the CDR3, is EAGVTQFPSHSVIEKGQTVTLRCDPISGHDNLYWYRRVMGKEIKFLLHFVKESKQDESGMPNNRFLAERTGGTYSTLKVQPAELEDSGVYFCASSPWGGDNEQFFGPGTRLTVL.

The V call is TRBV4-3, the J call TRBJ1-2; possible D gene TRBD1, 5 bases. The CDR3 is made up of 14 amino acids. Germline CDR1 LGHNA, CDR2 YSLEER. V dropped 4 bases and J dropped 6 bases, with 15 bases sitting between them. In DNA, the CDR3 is TGCGCCAGCAGCCGAATAGGGTCGGGGGATGGCTACACCTTC. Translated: CASSRIGSGDGYTF.

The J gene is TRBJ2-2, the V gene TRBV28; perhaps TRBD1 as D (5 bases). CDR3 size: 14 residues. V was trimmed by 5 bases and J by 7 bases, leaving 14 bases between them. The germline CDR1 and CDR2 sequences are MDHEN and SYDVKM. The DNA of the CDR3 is TGTGCCAGCAGTCTACTTCAGGGTGGCGGGGAGCTGTTTTTT. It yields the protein CASSLLQGGGELFF.

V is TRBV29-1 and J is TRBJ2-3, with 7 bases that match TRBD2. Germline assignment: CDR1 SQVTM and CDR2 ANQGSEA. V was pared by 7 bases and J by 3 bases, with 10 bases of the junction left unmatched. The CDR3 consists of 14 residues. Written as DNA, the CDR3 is TGCAGCGGCTGCAGGACTAGTAGAACAGATACGCAGTATTTT. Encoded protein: CSGCRTSRTDTQYF.

The CDR3 loop reads CASSYSRADEQFF. CDR3 DNA sequence: TGTGCCAGCAGTTACTCCCGGGCGGATGAGCAGTTCTTC. This sequence joins TRBV6-5 and TRBJ2-1, with D unclear. Germline V gene data show CDR1 as MNHEY and CDR2 as SVGAGI. The CDR3 has 13 amino acids. V was shortened by 0 bases and J by 8 bases, with 8 bases between the two germline ends.

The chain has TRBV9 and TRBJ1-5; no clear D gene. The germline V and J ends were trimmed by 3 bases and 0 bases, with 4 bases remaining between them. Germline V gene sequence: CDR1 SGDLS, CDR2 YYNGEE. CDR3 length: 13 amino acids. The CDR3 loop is CASSAYSNQPQHF. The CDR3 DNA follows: TGTGCCAGCAGCGCCTATAGCAATCAGCCCCAGCATTTT.

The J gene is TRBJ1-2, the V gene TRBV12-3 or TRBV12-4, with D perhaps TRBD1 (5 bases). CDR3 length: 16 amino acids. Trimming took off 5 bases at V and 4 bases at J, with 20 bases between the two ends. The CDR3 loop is CASSQGRVGGSYGYTF. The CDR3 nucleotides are TGTGCCAGCAGTCAGGGCCGGGTGGGTGGTTCCTATGGCTACACCTTC.

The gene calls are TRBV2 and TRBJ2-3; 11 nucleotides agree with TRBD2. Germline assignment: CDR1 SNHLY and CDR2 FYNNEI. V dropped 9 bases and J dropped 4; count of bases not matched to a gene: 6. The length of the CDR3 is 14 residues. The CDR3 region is CASFSGRAADTQYF. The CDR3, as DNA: TGTGCCAGTTTTAGCGGGAGGGCCGCAGATACGCAGTATTTT.

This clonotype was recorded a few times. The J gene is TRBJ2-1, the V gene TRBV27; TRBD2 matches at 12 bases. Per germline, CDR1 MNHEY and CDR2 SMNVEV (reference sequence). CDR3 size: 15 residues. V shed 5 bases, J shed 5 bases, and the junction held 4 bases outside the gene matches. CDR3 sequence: CASSPTSGRDNEQFF. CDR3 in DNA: TGTGCCAGCAGTCCGACTAGCGGGAGAGACAATGAGCAGTTCTTC.

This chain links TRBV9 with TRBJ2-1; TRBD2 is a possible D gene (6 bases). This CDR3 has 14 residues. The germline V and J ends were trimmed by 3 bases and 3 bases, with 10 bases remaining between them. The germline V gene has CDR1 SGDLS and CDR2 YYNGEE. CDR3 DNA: TGTGCCAGCAGCGCCGGGAGAATCTACAATGAGCAGTTCTTC. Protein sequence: CASSAGRIYNEQFF.

DNA for the CDR3: TGTGCCAGCAGTGGTAAATTTGGAGTAGGGGTTCTAGTGGCGAGCAATCAGCCCCAGCATTTT. This sequence encodes CASSGKFGVGVLVASNQPQHF. This chain connects TRBV28 to TRBJ1-5; maybe TRBD1 (5 bases). The CDR3 is 21 residues long. Trimming left V 5 bases short and J 1 base short, with 30 bases between. Germline lookup yields CDR1 MDHEN and CDR2 SYDVKM.